Listed below are T cell receptor beta chains from one sample, sequenced in a study of response to subunit inactivated influenza vaccine. One entry per CDR3 protein, called by TCRdb with MiXCR from the RT-PCR reads. Of about 150,000 distinct CDR3 sequences in the sample, about 11% are singletons; the top ten hold around 33%. The input for sequencing was CD8+ T cells sorted from PBMCs, taken 23 months after vaccination. The receptors were gathered from a man between 50 and 69 years old who received an inactivated influenza vaccine. CDR3s include the opening cysteine and the closing phenylalanine or tryptophan. A D gene is named only where the DNA matches it firmly. Expanded clones are given a class, and other clones once, few, many or no size at all.

cdr3_length clone_size j_call d_call v_call cdr3_nt cdr3_aa
15 once TRBJ2-1 TRBD1 TRBV7-2 TGTGCCAGCAGCGTAACAGGGGGCTCCTACAATGAGCAGTTCTTC CASSVTGGSYNEQFF
18 NA TRBJ2-6 TRBD1 TRBV20-1 TGCAGTGCTAGAGCAAGTTCGGGACAGGGCTCTGGGGCCAACGTCCTGACTTTC CSARASSGQGSGANVLTF
17 NA TRBJ2-7 NA TRBV10-2 TGCGCCAGCAGTGATGGACAGCAGCTTCATGCTCACTACGAGCAGTACTTC CASSDGQQLHAHYEQYF
14 many TRBJ1-4 NA TRBV12-3/TRBV12-4 TGTGCCAGCAGGTCTTGGGGCGAGAATGAAAAACTGTTTTTT CASRSWGENEKLFF
16 many TRBJ2-5 TRBD2 TRBV7-8 TGTGCCAGCAGCTTCGTCACTAGCGGGAGCCAAGAGACCCAGTACTTC CASSFVTSGSQETQYF
17 few TRBJ2-2 TRBD2 TRBV9 TGTGCCAGCAGCGGGACCCTAGCGGGCGAGAGGACCGGGGAGCTGTTTTTT CASSGTLAGERTGELFF
15 few TRBJ2-4 TRBD1 TRBV7-3 TGTGCCAGCAACACAGACAGGGGAGCCAAAAACATTCAGTACTTC CASNTDRGAKNIQYF
12 NA TRBJ2-2 NA TRBV9 TGTGCCAGCAGCGGGGGACCCGGGGAGCTGTTTTTT CASSGGPGELFF
15 few TRBJ1-3 NA TRBV7-2 TGTGCCAGCAGCTTAAGGGGGAGGGCCAGAAACACCATATATTTT CASSLRGRARNTIYF
15 NA TRBJ1-1 NA TRBV6-5 TGTGCCAGCAGTTACTCTGTCAGGGGCCGCGCTGAAGCTTTCTTT CASSYSVRGRAEAFF
14 few TRBJ2-1 NA TRBV29-1 TGCAGCGTCGGCCCGGTGGACATCTACAATGAGCAGTTCTTC CSVGPVDIYNEQFF
15 few TRBJ2-4 NA TRBV9 TGTGCCAGCAGCCCAACTGGAGGCATCAAAAACATTCAGTACTTC CASSPTGGIKNIQYF
14 NA TRBJ2-2 NA TRBV27 TGTGCCAGCAGCCTCGACTGGTCCTCCGGGGAGCTGTTTTTT CASSLDWSSGELFF
15 few TRBJ2-1 NA TRBV6-2/TRBV6-3 TGTGCCAGCAGTTACAGGGCAGGGAAGCCCAATGAGCAGTTCTTC CASSYRAGKPNEQFF
19 NA TRBJ2-3 NA TRBV4-3 TGCGCCAGCAGCCATCTACAACGAACAGGGACATATAGCACAGATACGCAGTATTTT CASSHLQRTGTYSTDTQYF
14 few TRBJ2-5 TRBD1 TRBV12-3/TRBV12-4 TGTGCCAGCAGTAAAAGGGGGCAGCAAGAGACCCAGTACTTC CASSKRGQQETQYF
14 many TRBJ2-7 NA TRBV4-1 TGCGCCAGCAGCCAGGCAGGACTTTTATACGAGCAGTACTTC CASSQAGLLYEQYF
16 few TRBJ2-1 TRBD1 TRBV6-2/TRBV6-3 TGTGCCAGCAGCGGGACAGGGTGGCCCCTATACAATGAGCAGTTCTTC CASSGTGWPLYNEQFF